What follows are 8 T cell receptor beta chains derived from one specimen sequenced in a study of blood T cell repertoires in COVID-19 (dated by TCRdb to the early 2020s). Library preparation used the immunoSEQ multiplex PCR assay. This immuneACCESS table, as held by TCRdb, lists in-frame sequences with V and J called but not all clones. Of the missing ones, under half trace to an unresolved V gene in checked studies; the others have no known cause. The sample table contains 200,000 to 300,000 clones; only one count was recorded for around 89% of them. Clones ranked in the top ten supply 4.1% of the sample. Sequenced: PBMCs or T cells enriched from blood (not recorded which). The origin of the receptors is a woman in her thirties who had recovered from COVID-19.

The genes are TRBV7-6 and TRBJ2-1, with TRBD2 matching 8 bases. J was trimmed by 0 bases and V by 7 bases; bases with no gene match: 8. The CDR3 consists of 16 residues. Germline lookup yields CDR1 SGHVS and CDR2 FNYEAQ. For the CDR3, the DNA is TGTGCCAGCACCGCCGGTGGGACTAGCTCCTACAATGAGCAGTTCTTC. This translates into CASTAGGTSSYNEQFF.

CDR3 sequence: CASSLGAGGPNQYF. The CDR3 region has the DNA TGTGCCAGCAGCTTAGGAGCGGGAGGGCCAAACCAGTACTTC. The chain joins TRBV7-9 to TRBJ2-7, with 10 bases matching TRBD2. This CDR3 spans 14 amino acids. Germline lookup yields CDR1 SEHNR and CDR2 FQNEAQ (reference sequence). V was pared by 1 base and J by 10 bases, with 7 bases of the junction left unmatched. Full variable domain (outside the CDR3, taken from reference TRBV7-9 and TRBJ2-7): DTGVSQNPRHKITKRGQNVTFRCDPISEHNRLYWYRQTLGQGPEFLTYFQNEAQLEKSRLLSDRFSAERPKGSFSTLEIQRTEQGDSAMYLCASSLGAGGPNQYFGPGTRLTVT.

The rearrangement links TRBV6-2 or TRBV6-3 to TRBJ2-2; 15 bases match TRBD2. Unmatched junction bases numbered 5, after V lost 2 bases and J lost 4 bases. Germline V lookup: CDR1 MNHEY, CDR2 SVGEGT. CDR3 length equals 18 residues. CDR3 sequence reads: CASSYTGLAGGRTGELFF. CDR3 sequence (DNA): TGTGCCAGCAGTTACACGGGACTAGCGGGAGGCCGCACCGGGGAGCTGTTTTTT.

This sequence joins TRBV19 and TRBJ1-5, with D unresolved. This CDR3 is built from 17 residues. Germline CDR1 LNHDA, CDR2 SQIVND (reference sequence). Trimming left V 6 bases short and J 4 bases short, with 22 bases between. The chain's CDR3 is CASSTIERTGKNQPQHF. DNA for the CDR3: TGTGCCAGTAGCACAATCGAGCGGACCGGTAAAAATCAGCCCCAGCATTTT.

The chain couples TRBV18 to TRBJ2-5; 12 bases are a match to TRBD2. CDR1 and CDR2 (germline): KGHSH, LQKENI. The V segment lost 2 bases and the J segment 9 bases; nucleotides outside the gene matches: 10. The CDR3 covers 16 residues. Here the CDR3 reads CASSPTSVLAGGAQYF. CDR3 sequence (DNA): TGTGCCAGCTCACCAACGTCTGTGCTAGCGGGAGGGGCCCAGTACTTC. Variable domain in full (rest from reference TRBV18 and TRBJ2-5): NAGVMQNPRHLVRRRGQEARLRCSPMKGHSHVYWYRQLPEEGLKFMVYLQKENIIDESGMPKERFSAEFPKEGPSILRIQQVVRGDSAAYFCASSPTSVLAGGAQYFGPGTRLLVL.

This clone was detected once. The chain is built from TRBV5-6 and TRBJ1-2, with a possible D match to TRBD1 (5 bases). The CDR3 runs to 13 residues. Trimming left V 0 bases short and J 13 bases short, with 16 bases between. Germline CDR1 and CDR2: SGHDT and YYEEEE. CDR3 coding DNA: TGTGCCAGCAGCTTGGGGATGGCGGGGACCGGCACCTTC. Protein: CASSLGMAGTGTF. Full variable domain (missing parts from reference TRBV5-6 and TRBJ1-2): DAGVTQSPTHLIKTRGQQVTLRCSPKSGHDTVSWYQQALGQGPQFIFQYYEEEERQRGNFPDRFSGHQFPNYSSELNVNALLLGDSALYLCASSLGMAGTGTFGSGTRLTVV.

This clone was picked up a small number of times. The V and J genes are TRBV28 and TRBJ2-1, with 7 bases that match TRBD2. The CDR3 is made up of 16 amino acids. V dropped 5 bases and J dropped 4; count of bases not matched to a gene: 11. CDR1 is MDHEN, CDR2 SYDVKM, per germline. DNA for the CDR3: TGTGCCAGCAGTCCAAGCGGGAACATCCCTTACAATGAGCAGTTCTTC. Translation gives CASSPSGNIPYNEQFF.

This clone occurred once. The identical CDR3 is also encoded by other nucleotide sequences in the sample. This chain links TRBV24-1 with TRBJ1-1; D is undetermined. Per germline, CDR1 KGHDR and CDR2 SFDVKD. The CDR3 is 12 residues long. Trimming took 4 bases from V and 3 from J, leaving 5 bases between them. The CDR3 DNA reads TGTGCCACCAGTGACCGGGACACTGAAGCTTTCTTT. This codes for CATSDRDTEAFF.